The rows below give T cell receptor beta chains drawn from one sample of a study of early T cells in non-severe SARS-CoV-2 infection. MiXCR, run by TCRdb on the 5' RACE reads, gives a single entry per CDR3 protein. The table records over 45,000 distinct CDR3 sequences, 5.6% of them present only once. The sequenced sample consisted of whole blood. The receptors derive from an adult who was a healthcare worker with PCR-confirmed SARS-CoV-2 infection or an uninfected control (not recorded which). The CDR3 runs from the conserved cysteine through the conserved F or W. A D gene is named only where the DNA matches it firmly. Where a row states a size, it is once, few, many or the class of an expanded clone; other rows omit it.

>TRBJ2-3|16|TRBD2|NA|TRBV5-4
CASSSPSGPSTDTQYF
TGTGCCAGCAGCTCTCCTAGCGGGCCTAGCACAGATACGCAGTATTTT
>TRBJ2-5|15|NA|many|TRBV18
CASSPRGRNQETQYF
TGTGCCAGCTCACCTCGGGGGAGGAACCAAGAGACCCAGTACTTC
>TRBJ1-6|15|NA|many|TRBV28
CATRTNGRGGVPLHF
TGTGCCACCAGGACAAACGGACGCGGCGGCGTGCCCCTCCACTTT
>TRBJ1-1|15|TRBD1|many|TRBV20-1
CSARDVDRGLTEAFF
TGCAGTGCTAGAGATGTCGACAGGGGGCTTACTGAAGCTTTCTTT
>TRBJ2-1|19|NA|many|TRBV12-3/TRBV12-4
CASSPRGGGGRGAYNEQFF
TGTGCCAGCAGTCCCCGGGGAGGGGGAGGCCGGGGCGCCTACAATGAGCAGTTCTTC
>TRBJ1-4|14|NA|many|TRBV5-5
CASSFRMENEKLFF
TGTGCCAGCAGCTTCCGGATGGAAAATGAAAAACTGTTTTTT
>TRBJ2-3|17|TRBD1|NA|TRBV2
CASSEAPPGQGADTQYF
TGTGCCAGCAGTGAAGCGCCGCCGGGGCAGGGGGCAGATACGCAGTATTTT
>TRBJ2-1|12|NA|NA|TRBV20-1
CSARDTPRRQFF
TGCAGTGCTAGAGATACGCCGAGGAGGCAGTTCTTC
>TRBJ2-3|16|TRBD1|NA|TRBV28
CASSLRTGGFADTQYF
TGTGCCAGCAGTCTCCGGACAGGGGGCTTTGCAGATACGCAGTATTTT
>TRBJ2-7|15|NA|many|TRBV11-3
CASSLRGAPTYEQYF
TGTGCCAGCAGCTTACGGGGCGCCCCAACCTACGAGCAGTACTTC
>TRBJ2-1|15|TRBD2|many|TRBV27
CASSLGAGAYNEQFF
TGTGCCAGCAGTTTGGGAGCGGGAGCCTACAATGAGCAGTTCTTC
>TRBJ2-4|18|TRBD1|many|TRBV7-8
CASSPRTGTKIAKNIQYF
TGTGCCAGCAGCCCACGGACAGGGACCAAGATAGCCAAAAACATTCAGTACTTC
>TRBJ2-1|14|TRBD2|many|TRBV20-1
CSALGGRVYNEQFF
TGCAGTGCGTTGGGCGGGAGAGTCTACAATGAGCAGTTCTTC
>TRBJ1-5|13|NA|many|TRBV7-8
CASSLAGGQPQHF
TGTGCCAGCAGCTTGGCGGGGGGTCAGCCCCAGCATTTT
>TRBJ2-5|11|NA|many|TRBV30
CAWSGSRTQYF
TGTGCCTGGAGTGGTAGTAGGACCCAGTACTTC
>TRBJ2-6|13|NA|many|TRBV4-3
CASSQILRAVLTF
TGCGCCAGCAGCCAAATCCTACGGGCCGTCCTGACTTTC
>TRBJ1-1|13|NA|NA|TRBV7-3
CASSFGRVTEAFF
TGTGCCAGCAGCTTTGGCAGGGTTACTGAAGCTTTCTTT
>TRBJ2-2|12|NA|NA|TRBV10-3
CAITTDTGELFF
TGTGCCATCACGACCGACACCGGGGAGCTGTTTTTT
>TRBJ2-4|15|NA|many|TRBV27
CASSLTPGAQDIQYF
TGTGCCAGCAGCCTAACCCCGGGAGCCCAGGACATTCAGTACTTC
>TRBJ2-3|15|NA|few|TRBV7-8
CASSLVGVGTDTQYF
TGTGCCAGCAGCCTTGTGGGGGTTGGCACAGATACGCAGTATTTT
>TRBJ2-3|17|TRBD2|NA|TRBV2
CASSEGRTSAFTDTQYF
TGTGCCAGCAGTGAAGGGAGGACTAGCGCCTTCACAGATACGCAGTATTTT
>TRBJ2-4|14|NA|many|TRBV7-2
CASSSGVAKNIQYF
TGTGCCAGCAGCTCCGGGGTAGCCAAAAACATTCAGTACTTC
>TRBJ2-1|17|TRBD2|NA|TRBV7-6
CASSSLTSGRAYNEQFF
TGTGCCAGCAGCTCCCTGACTAGCGGGAGAGCGTACAATGAGCAGTTCTTC
>TRBJ1-1|14|TRBD1|NA|TRBV18
CASSRGQPNTEAFF
TGTGCCAGCTCACGGGGACAGCCAAACACTGAAGCTTTCTTT
>TRBJ1-3|14|TRBD1|many|TRBV7-2
CASSLRGTAFTIYF
TGTGCCAGCAGCCTCAGGGGGACAGCCTTCACCATATATTTT
>TRBJ1-1|13|NA|many|TRBV6-5
CASWSRGDTEAFF
TGTGCCAGCTGGTCCCGAGGGGACACTGAAGCTTTCTTT
>TRBJ1-1|13|NA|many|TRBV6-4
CASSVQVNTEAFF
TGTGCCAGCAGTGTACAGGTGAACACTGAAGCTTTCTTT
>TRBJ1-2|16|NA|NA|TRBV19
CASSIGPRAHGYGYTF
TGTGCCAGTAGTATCGGTCCGAGGGCCCATGGCTATGGCTACACCTTC
>TRBJ2-3|13|NA|many|TRBV5-1
CASSDRRADTQYF
TGCGCCAGCAGCGACCGTAGAGCTGATACGCAGTATTTT
>TRBJ2-7|13|NA|many|TRBV12-3/TRBV12-4
CASQDITYYEQYF
TGTGCCAGCCAGGACATTACCTACTACGAGCAGTACTTC
>TRBJ2-1|13|NA|many|TRBV20-1
CSAIRVPLDEQFF
TGCAGTGCTATCAGGGTTCCCTTGGATGAGCAGTTCTTC
>TRBJ1-1|13|NA|many|TRBV11-2
CASSLLRGTEAFF
TGTGCCAGCAGCTTGCTACGGGGCACTGAAGCTTTCTTT
>TRBJ1-2|15|NA|few|TRBV7-2
CASSLERVMTPGYTF
TGTGCCAGCAGCTTAGAACGGGTAATGACGCCCGGCTACACCTTC
>TRBJ2-6|15|NA|many|TRBV12-3/TRBV12-4
CASSPRVSGANVLTF
TGTGCCAGCAGCCCAAGGGTCTCTGGGGCCAACGTCCTGACTTTC
>TRBJ2-3|18|NA|few|TRBV2
CASPEVRGLRTSTDTQYF
TGTGCCAGCCCTGAGGTTCGGGGCTTAAGAACTAGCACAGATACGCAGTATTTT